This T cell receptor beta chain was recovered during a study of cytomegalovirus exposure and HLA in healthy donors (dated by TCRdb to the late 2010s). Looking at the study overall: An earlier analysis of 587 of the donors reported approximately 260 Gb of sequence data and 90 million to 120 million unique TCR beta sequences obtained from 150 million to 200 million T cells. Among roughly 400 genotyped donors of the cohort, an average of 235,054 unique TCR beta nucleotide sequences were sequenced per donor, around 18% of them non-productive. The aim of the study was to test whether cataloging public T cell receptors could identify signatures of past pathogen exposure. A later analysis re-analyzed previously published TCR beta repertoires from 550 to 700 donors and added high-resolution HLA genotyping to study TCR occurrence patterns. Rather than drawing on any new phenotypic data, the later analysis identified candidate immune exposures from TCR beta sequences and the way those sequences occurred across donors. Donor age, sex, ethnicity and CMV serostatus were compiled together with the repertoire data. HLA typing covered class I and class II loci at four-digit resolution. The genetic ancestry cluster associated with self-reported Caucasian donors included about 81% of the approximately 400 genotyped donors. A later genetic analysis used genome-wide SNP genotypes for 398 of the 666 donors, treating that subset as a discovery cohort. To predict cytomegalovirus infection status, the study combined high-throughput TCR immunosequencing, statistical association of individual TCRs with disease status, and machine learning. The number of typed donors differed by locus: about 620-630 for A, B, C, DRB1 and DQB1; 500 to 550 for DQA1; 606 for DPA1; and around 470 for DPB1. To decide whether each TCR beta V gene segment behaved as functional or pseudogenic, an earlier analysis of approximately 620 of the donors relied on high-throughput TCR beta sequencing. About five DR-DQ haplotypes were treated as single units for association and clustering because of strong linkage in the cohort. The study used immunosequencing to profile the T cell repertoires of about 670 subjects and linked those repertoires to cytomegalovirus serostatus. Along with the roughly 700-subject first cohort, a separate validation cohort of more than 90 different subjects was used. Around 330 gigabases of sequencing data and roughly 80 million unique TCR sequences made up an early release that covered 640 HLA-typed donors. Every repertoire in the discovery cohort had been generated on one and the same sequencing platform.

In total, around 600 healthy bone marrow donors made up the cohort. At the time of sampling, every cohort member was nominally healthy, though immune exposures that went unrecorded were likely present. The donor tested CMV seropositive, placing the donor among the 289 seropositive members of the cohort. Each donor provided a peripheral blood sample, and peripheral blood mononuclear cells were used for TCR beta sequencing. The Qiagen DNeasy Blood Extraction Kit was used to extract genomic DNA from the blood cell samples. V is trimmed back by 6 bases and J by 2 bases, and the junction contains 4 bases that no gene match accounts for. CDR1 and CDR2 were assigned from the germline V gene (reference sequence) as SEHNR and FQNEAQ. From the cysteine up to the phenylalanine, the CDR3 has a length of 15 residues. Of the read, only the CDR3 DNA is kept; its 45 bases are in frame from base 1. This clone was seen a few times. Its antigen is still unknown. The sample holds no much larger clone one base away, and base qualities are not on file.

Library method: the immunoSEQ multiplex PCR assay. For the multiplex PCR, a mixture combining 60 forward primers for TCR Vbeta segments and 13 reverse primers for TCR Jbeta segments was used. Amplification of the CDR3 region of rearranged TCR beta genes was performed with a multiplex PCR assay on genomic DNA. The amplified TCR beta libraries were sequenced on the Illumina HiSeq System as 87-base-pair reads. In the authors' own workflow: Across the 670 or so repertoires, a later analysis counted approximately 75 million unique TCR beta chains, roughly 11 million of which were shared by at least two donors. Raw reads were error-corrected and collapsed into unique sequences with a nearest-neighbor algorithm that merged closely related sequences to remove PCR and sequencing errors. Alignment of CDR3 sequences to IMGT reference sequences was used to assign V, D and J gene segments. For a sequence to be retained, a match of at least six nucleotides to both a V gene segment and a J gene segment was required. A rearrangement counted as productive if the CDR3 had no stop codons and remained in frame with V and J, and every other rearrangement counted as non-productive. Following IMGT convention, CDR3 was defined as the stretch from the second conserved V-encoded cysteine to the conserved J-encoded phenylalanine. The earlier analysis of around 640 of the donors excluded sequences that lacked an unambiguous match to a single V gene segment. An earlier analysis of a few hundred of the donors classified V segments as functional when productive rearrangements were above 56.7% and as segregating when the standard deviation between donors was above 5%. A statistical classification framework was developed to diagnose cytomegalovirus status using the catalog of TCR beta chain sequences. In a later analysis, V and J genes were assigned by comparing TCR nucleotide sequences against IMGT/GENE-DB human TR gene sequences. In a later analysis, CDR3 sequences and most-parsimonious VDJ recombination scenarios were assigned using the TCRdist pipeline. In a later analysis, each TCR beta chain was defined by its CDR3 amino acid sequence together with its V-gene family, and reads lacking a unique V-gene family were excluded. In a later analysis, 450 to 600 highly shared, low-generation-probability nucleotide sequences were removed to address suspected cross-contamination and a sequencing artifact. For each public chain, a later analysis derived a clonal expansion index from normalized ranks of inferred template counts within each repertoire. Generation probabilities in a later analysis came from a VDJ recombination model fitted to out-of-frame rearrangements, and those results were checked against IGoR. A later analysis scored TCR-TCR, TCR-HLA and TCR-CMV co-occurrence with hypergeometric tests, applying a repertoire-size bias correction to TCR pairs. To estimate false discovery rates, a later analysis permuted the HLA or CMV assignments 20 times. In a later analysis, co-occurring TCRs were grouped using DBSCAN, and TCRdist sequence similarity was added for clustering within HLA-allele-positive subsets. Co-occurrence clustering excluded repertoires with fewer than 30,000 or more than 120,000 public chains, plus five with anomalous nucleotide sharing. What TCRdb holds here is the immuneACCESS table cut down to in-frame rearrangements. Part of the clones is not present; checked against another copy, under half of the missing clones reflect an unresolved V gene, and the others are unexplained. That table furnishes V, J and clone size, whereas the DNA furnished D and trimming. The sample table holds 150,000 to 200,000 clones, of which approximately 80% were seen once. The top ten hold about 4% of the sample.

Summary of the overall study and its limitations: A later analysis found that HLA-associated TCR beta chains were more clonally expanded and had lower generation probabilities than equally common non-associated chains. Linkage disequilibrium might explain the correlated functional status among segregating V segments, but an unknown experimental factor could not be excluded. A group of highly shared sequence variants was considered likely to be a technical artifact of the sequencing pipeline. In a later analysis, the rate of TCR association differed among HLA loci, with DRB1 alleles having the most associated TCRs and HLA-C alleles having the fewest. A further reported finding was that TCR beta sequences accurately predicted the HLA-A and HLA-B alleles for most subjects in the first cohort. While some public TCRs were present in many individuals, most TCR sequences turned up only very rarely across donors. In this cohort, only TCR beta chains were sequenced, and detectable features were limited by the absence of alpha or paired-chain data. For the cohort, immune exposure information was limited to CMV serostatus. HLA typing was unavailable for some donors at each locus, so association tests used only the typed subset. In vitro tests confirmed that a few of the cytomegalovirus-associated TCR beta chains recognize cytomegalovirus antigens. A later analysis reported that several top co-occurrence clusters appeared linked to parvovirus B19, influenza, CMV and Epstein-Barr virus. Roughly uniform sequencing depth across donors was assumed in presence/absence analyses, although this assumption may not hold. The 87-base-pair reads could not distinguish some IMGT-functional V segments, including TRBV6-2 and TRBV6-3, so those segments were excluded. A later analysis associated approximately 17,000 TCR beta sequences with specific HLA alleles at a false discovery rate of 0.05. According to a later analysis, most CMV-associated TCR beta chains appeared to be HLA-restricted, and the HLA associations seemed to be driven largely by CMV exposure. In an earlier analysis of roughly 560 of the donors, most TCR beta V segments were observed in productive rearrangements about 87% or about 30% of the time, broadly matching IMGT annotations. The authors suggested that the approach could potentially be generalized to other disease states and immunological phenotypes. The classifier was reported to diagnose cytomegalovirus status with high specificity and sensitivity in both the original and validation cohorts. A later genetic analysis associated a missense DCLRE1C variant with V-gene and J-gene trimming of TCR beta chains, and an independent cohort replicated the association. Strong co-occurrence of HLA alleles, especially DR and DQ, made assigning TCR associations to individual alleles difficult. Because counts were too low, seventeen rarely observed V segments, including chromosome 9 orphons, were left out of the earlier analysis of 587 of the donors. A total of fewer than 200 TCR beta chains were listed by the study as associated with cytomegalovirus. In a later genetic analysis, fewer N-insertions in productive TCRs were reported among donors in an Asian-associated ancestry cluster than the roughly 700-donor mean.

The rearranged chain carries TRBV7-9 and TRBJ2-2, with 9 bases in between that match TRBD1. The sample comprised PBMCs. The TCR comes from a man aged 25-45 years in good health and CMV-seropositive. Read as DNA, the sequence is TGTGCCAGCAGGGGACAGGGTGTTAACACCGGGGAGCTGTTTTTT. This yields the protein CASRGQGVNTGELFF.